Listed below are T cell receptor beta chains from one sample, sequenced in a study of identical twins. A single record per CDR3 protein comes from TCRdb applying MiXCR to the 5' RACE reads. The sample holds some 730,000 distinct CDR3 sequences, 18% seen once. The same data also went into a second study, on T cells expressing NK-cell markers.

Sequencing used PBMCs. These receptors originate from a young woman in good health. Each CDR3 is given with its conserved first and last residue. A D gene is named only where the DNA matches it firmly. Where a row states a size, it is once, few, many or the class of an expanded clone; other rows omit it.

TGCAGTGCTAGCGGGAGGGAAGATACGCAGTATTTT	CSASGREDTQYF	TRBD2	few	TRBV20-1	TRBJ2-3
TGTGCCAGCAGACAGGGACTAGCGGGAGGAAGTAATGAGCAGTTCTTC	CASRQGLAGGSNEQFF	TRBD2	-	TRBV6-1	TRBJ2-1
TGCGCCAGCGGGCAGGGGGCTGACTATGGCTACACCTTC	CASGQGADYGYTF	TRBD1	-	TRBV10-2	TRBJ1-2
TGTGCCATCAGTGAGTCAGCTAGCGGGAAACACGAGCAGTACTTC	CAISESASGKHEQYF	TRBD2	-	TRBV10-3	TRBJ2-7
TGTGCCAGCAGTCCACCGGGAGCCCATCAGCCCCAGCATTTT	CASSPPGAHQPQHF	-	once	TRBV6-1	TRBJ1-5
TGTGCCAGCAGTTACCCGGTGGGCTATGGCTACACCTTC	CASSYPVGYGYTF	-	many	TRBV12-3/TRBV12-4	TRBJ1-2
TGTGCCAGCAACCGTAAATGGAACACCGGGGAGCTGTTTTTT	CASNRKWNTGELFF	-	few	TRBV11-2	TRBJ2-2
TGTGCCAGCAGTTACGTCGGCTATGGCTACACCTTC	CASSYVGYGYTF	-	few	TRBV12-3/TRBV12-4	TRBJ1-2
TGCGCCAGCAGCAAAAACAGGGGAGATCAGCCCCAGCATTTT	CASSKNRGDQPQHF	TRBD1	-	TRBV5-1	TRBJ1-5
TGCAGTGCTAGAGGTTCGGGCGGAGTGACTAGCACAGATACGCAGTATTTT	CSARGSGGVTSTDTQYF	-	-	TRBV20-1	TRBJ2-3
TGTGCCAGCAGTTACTCGTGGCAGCGGCAGTATTTT	CASSYSWQRQYF	-	-	TRBV6-2/TRBV6-3	TRBJ2-3
TGCAGTGCTAGAGATGACGGACAGCATAGCAATCAGCCCCAGCATTTT	CSARDDGQHSNQPQHF	-	few	TRBV20-1	TRBJ1-5
TGTGCCAGCCCCAGGACGGATAGCAATCAGCCCCAGCATTTT	CASPRTDSNQPQHF	-	few	TRBV7-9	TRBJ1-5
TGTGCCAGCAGTTTAGGGGGGATAGGGAGGTATGGCTACACCTTC	CASSLGGIGRYGYTF	-	few	TRBV12-3/TRBV12-4	TRBJ1-2
TGCAGTGCCGCCATCGATACAGGGGCTTTCTTT	CSAAIDTGAFF	-	many	TRBV20-1	TRBJ1-1
TGTGCCAGCAGCTTGTCCGGGGGGGCTAGCTATGGCTACACCTTC	CASSLSGGASYGYTF	-	few	TRBV12-3/TRBV12-4	TRBJ1-2
TGTGCCAGCAGAGATACAGGGGGCTTTTTTGCAGATACGCAGTATTTT	CASRDTGGFFADTQYF	TRBD1	-	TRBV12-3/TRBV12-4	TRBJ2-3
TGTGCCAGCAGTTTCCCCTCAAGCGGGGCGGGCACAGATACGCAGTATTTT	CASSFPSSGAGTDTQYF	TRBD2	-	TRBV27	TRBJ2-3
TGCAGTGCTGTCCTACAGGGAAACTATGGCTACACCTTC	CSAVLQGNYGYTF	-	-	TRBV20-1	TRBJ1-2
TGTGCCAGCGCCAGGGGTGAGGGTGAAGCTTTCTTT	CASARGEGEAFF	-	few	TRBV7-9	TRBJ1-1
TGTGCCAGCGCAAGTGGGACTAGCAGGGTGAACATTCAGTACTTC	CASASGTSRVNIQYF	TRBD2	many	TRBV12-3/TRBV12-4	TRBJ2-4
TGCGCCAGCAGCTTCGGCCGGGACAGGGAGGGGAACGAGCAGTACTTC	CASSFGRDREGNEQYF	TRBD1	-	TRBV5-1	TRBJ2-7
TGTGCCAGCAGCCACGTTACTAGCGGGGTGACCTACGAGCAGTACTTC	CASSHVTSGVTYEQYF	TRBD2	few	TRBV14	TRBJ2-7
TGTGCCAGCACCCAAACACTTACCGGCGAGCAGTACTTC	CASTQTLTGEQYF	-	few	TRBV12-3/TRBV12-4	TRBJ2-7
TGTGCCAGCAAGGAACGGAGCTCCTACAATGAGCAGTTCTTC	CASKERSSYNEQFF	-	many	TRBV6-1	TRBJ2-1
TGCAGCGTTGGCCACCGGGCGGGGTCCTACGAGCAGTACTTC	CSVGHRAGSYEQYF	-	few	TRBV29-1	TRBJ2-7
TGCGCCAGCAGCTCCGGACAGGGAAACTATGGCTACACCTTC	CASSSGQGNYGYTF	TRBD1	many	TRBV5-1	TRBJ1-2
TGCAGTGCTAACGGCCTGGGGATGATTTACGAGCAGTACTTC	CSANGLGMIYEQYF	-	-	TRBV20-1	TRBJ2-7